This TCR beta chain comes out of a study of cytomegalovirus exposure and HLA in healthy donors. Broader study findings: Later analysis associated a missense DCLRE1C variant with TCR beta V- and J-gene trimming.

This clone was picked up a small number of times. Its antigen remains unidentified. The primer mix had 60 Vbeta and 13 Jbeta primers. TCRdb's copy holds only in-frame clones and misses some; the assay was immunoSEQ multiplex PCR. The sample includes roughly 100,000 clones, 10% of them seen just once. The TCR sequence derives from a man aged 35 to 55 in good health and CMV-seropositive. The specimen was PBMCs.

This CDR3 is CASSVAQGPSEQYF. The CDR3 DNA sequence: TGTGCCAGCAGCGTAGCCCAGGGGCCGTCCGAGCAGTACTTC. The gene calls are TRBV9 and TRBJ2-7; a weak D match, TRBD1 (6 bases). In germline, CDR1 is SGDLS, CDR2 YYNGEE. Trimming took off 0 bases at V and 6 bases at J, with 13 bases between the two ends. CDR3 length: 14 amino acids.